This T cell receptor beta chain comes out of a study of PD-1 blockade in classical Hodgkin lymphoma. About the research overall: Treatment was intravenous nivolumab, 3 mg/kg every 2 weeks, until progression.

Generated by immunoSEQ multiplex PCR, the TCRdb table keeps only in-frame clones and is missing some. This sample has roughly 40,000 clones; less than 75% occur once, and the top ten carry about 3.1%. Study outcomes and limitations: When nivolumab was started under 1 year after ASCT, patients were excluded.

About this clone itself: Antigen specificity is unknown.

Documented time point: cycle 4 day 1 (C4D1), after less than 7 weeks of nivolumab. Every patient was affected by relapse after autologous stem cell transplantation, while exposure to brentuximab vedotin was not uniform. Patients showed best responses of complete response, partial response or progressive disease. The CDR3 consists of 12 residues. Germline CDR1 is MDHEN and CDR2 is SYDVKM. V was clipped by 2 bases and J by 10 bases, with 9 bases between them. Material: peripheral blood mononuclear cells (PBMCs), obtained before the fourth cycle of nivolumab. The receptor comes from a human donor with classical Hodgkin lymphoma. V usage is TRBV28 and J usage is TRBJ2-1; the D is unclear. CDR3 sequence (DNA): TGTGCCAGCAGTTTACAGTCTGGCGAGCAGTTCTTC. Translation gives CASSLQSGEQFF.